The rows below give T cell receptor beta chains drawn from one sample of a study of OX40 agonist ivuxolimab in advanced cancers. TCRdb's copy holds only in-frame clones and misses some; the assay was immunoSEQ multiplex PCR. This table has about 84,000 clones, 75% to 95% appearing once. The source material was CD4+ or CD8+ T cells sorted from blood, sampled in a trial of the OX40 agonist ivuxolimab. All receptors come from an adult with an advanced solid tumor such as melanoma, head and neck, liver or kidney cancer. Both conserved end residues are part of each CDR3. Each record gives: D gene, J gene, clone size, V gene, CDR3 DNA, CDR3 protein. A D gene is named only where the DNA matches it firmly. The size entry is marked missing in some rows and otherwise reads once, few, many or a size class.

TRBD1 | TRBJ2-5 | once | TRBV28 | TGTGCCAGCAGTCCTGGGACAGACCAAGAGACCCAGTACTTC | CASSPGTDQETQYF
TRBD1 | TRBJ2-4 | . | TRBV7-3 | TGTGCCAGCAGCGTGGGACAGGGTAACAACATTCAGTACTTC | CASSVGQGNNIQYF
. | TRBJ1-2 | few | TRBV5-4 | TGTGCCAGCAGCTTATCCCTAGAATCTTATGGCTACACCTTC | CASSLSLESYGYTF
TRBD1 | TRBJ2-2 | . | TRBV29-1 | TGCAGCGTGGAGGGACAGGCGAACACCGGGGAGCTGTTTTTT | CSVEGQANTGELFF
. | TRBJ1-4 | . | TRBV7-2 | TGTGCCAGCAGCTTAGGAGCTCAAGATGAAAAACTGTTTTTT | CASSLGAQDEKLFF
. | TRBJ2-2 | . | TRBV7-2 | TGTGCCAGCAGCCTTGGACAGAACGGGGAGCTGTTTTTT | CASSLGQNGELFF
TRBD2 | TRBJ2-2 | . | TRBV2 | TGTGCCAGTAGTGGACTAGAGTACACCGGGGAGCTGTTTTTT | CASSGLEYTGELFF
. | TRBJ2-3 | . | TRBV9 | TGTGCCAGCAGCGTAGCAGGGTATGGCACAGATACGCAGTATTTT | CASSVAGYGTDTQYF
TRBD2 | TRBJ2-1 | . | TRBV7-2 | TGTGCCAGCAGCTTATCTAGCGGATCCTACAATGAGCAGTTCTTC | CASSLSSGSYNEQFF
. | TRBJ1-5 | . | TRBV10-3 | TGTGCCATCAGGGGGGACGGGGGAGTCGAGCCCCAGCATTTT | CAIRGDGGVEPQHF
. | TRBJ1-5 | . | TRBV10-3 | TGTGCCATCCAAGAACAGGGCAGCCAGCCCCAGCATTTT | CAIQEQGSQPQHF
. | TRBJ1-2 | . | TRBV28 | TGTGCCAGCGGTCCCGGGACGTATCTACTCTATGGCTACACCTTC | CASGPGTYLLYGYTF
. | TRBJ2-3 | . | TRBV27 | TGTGCCAGCAGTTTCGGACAGCTGTGGACAGATACGCAGTATTTT | CASSFGQLWTDTQYF
. | TRBJ2-7 | . | TRBV6-5 | TGTGCCAGCAGTCCAAGCTCCGAGCAGTACTTC | CASSPSSEQYF
TRBD2 | TRBJ2-7 | . | TRBV5-6 | TGTGCCAGCAGCCGTCTGGGGGGGAGCTACGAGCAGTACTTC | CASSRLGGSYEQYF
. | TRBJ1-5 | . | TRBV4-1 | TGCGCCAGCAGCCCGCGGGAAGGCAATCAGCCCCAGCATTTT | CASSPREGNQPQHF
. | TRBJ2-1 | . | TRBV7-3 | TGTGCCAGCAGCTTAACGGGGGATGAGCAGTTCTTC | CASSLTGDEQFF
. | TRBJ1-2 | . | TRBV6-1 | TGTGCCAGCAATCGAGACAGACTTAACTATGGCTACACCTTC | CASNRDRLNYGYTF
. | TRBJ1-2 | . | TRBV7-2 | TGTGCCAGCAGCTTAGACGGGACGGTGGGCTACACCTTC | CASSLDGTVGYTF
. | TRBJ1-1 | . | TRBV7-2 | TGTGCCAGCAGCTTAGTGGCGGGTCTGGGCACTGAAGCTTTCTTT | CASSLVAGLGTEAFF
. | TRBJ2-7 | . | TRBV4-2 | TGTGCCAGCAGCCAAAACGGTAATAGCGCGACCGAGCAGTACTTC | CASSQNGNSATEQYF
TRBD1 | TRBJ2-3 | . | TRBV4-1 | TGCGCCAGCAGCAGACAGGGCTACGAGACAGATACGCAGTATTTT | CASSRQGYETDTQYF
. | TRBJ1-1 | . | TRBV6-1 | TGTGCCAGCGCTCTAAGTGGGGGGGCGGACACTGAAGCTTTCTTT | CASALSGGADTEAFF
. | TRBJ1-2 | . | TRBV28 | TGTGCCAGCAGCTCGGGACCGAACTATGGCTACACCTTC | CASSSGPNYGYTF
TRBD1 | TRBJ1-4 | . | TRBV2 | TGTGCCAGCAGTTCGGGACAGAGGGGACGTGAAAAACTGTTTTTT | CASSSGQRGREKLFF
. | TRBJ1-4 | . | TRBV30 | TGTGCCTGGAGTGCCCCTCAACAAGGAGAAAAACTGTTTTTT | CAWSAPQQGEKLFF
. | TRBJ1-5 | . | TRBV10-3 | TGTGCCATCAGTGCGACGGGTGCTTATAGCAATCAGCCCCAGCATTTT | CAISATGAYSNQPQHF
. | TRBJ2-3 | . | TRBV5-1 | TGCGCCAGCAGCTTAGGACGAACGATCGCAGATACGCAGTATTTT | CASSLGRTIADTQYF
TRBD1 | TRBJ2-1 | . | TRBV5-6 | TGTGCCAGCAGCTGGAGTAGTGGGACAGCGCTCTACAATGAGCAGTTCTTC | CASSWSSGTALYNEQFF
. | TRBJ2-5 | . | TRBV4-3 | TGCGCCAGCAGCCAAGATTTGGGGTTCCAAGAGACCCAGTACTTC | CASSQDLGFQETQYF
. | TRBJ2-7 | once | TRBV7-2 | TGTGCCAGCAGCTTATGGGGAGCAGGGGGGTACGAGCAGTACTTC | CASSLWGAGGYEQYF
. | TRBJ1-4 | . | TRBV28 | TGTGCCGCCGGACCGTCAACTAATGAAAAACTGTTTTTT | CAAGPSTNEKLFF
. | TRBJ1-1 | . | TRBV19 | TGTGCCAGTAGTATTGGGTCCCGAGGCGAGGCTTTCTTT | CASSIGSRGEAFF
. | TRBJ1-1 | . | TRBV7-8 | TGTGCCAGCAGCTTAGAATGGGGTGCTGAAGCTTTCTTT | CASSLEWGAEAFF
. | TRBJ2-1 | once | TRBV4-1 | TGCGCCAGCAGCCAAGTTAACCCTTCCCCTTACAATGAGCAGTTCTTC | CASSQVNPSPYNEQFF
TRBD2 | TRBJ2-1 | . | TRBV4-2 | TGTGCCAGCAGCCAAGAGCGAATCGGGAGACTAGCGGTTCCCAATGAGCAGTTCTTC | CASSQERIGRLAVPNEQFF
TRBD2 | TRBJ2-5 | . | TRBV5-1 | TGCGCCAGCAGCCGTGGCGGGACTAGCGGGGTGTGGGGAGAGACCCAGTACTTC | CASSRGGTSGVWGETQYF
. | TRBJ2-7 | . | TRBV5-1 | TGCGCCAGCAGCTTGGACGGGGACTCCTACGAGCAGTACTTC | CASSLDGDSYEQYF
. | TRBJ2-7 | . | TRBV15 | TGTGCCACCAGCAGAGATCGGGCCAGGGGGCAGTACTTC | CATSRDRARGQYF
. | TRBJ2-7 | once | TRBV5-8 | TGTGCCAGCAGCTTGGCCACACAGGAGAGGTACTTC | CASSLATQERYF
TRBD1 | TRBJ2-7 | . | TRBV28 | TGTGCCAGCAACCCGTGGGGGACAGGGCGCAACTACGAGCAGTACTTC | CASNPWGTGRNYEQYF
. | TRBJ1-5 | . | TRBV15 | TGTGCCACCAGCAGAGATCGGGGGCCTCAGCCCCAGCATTTT | CATSRDRGPQPQHF